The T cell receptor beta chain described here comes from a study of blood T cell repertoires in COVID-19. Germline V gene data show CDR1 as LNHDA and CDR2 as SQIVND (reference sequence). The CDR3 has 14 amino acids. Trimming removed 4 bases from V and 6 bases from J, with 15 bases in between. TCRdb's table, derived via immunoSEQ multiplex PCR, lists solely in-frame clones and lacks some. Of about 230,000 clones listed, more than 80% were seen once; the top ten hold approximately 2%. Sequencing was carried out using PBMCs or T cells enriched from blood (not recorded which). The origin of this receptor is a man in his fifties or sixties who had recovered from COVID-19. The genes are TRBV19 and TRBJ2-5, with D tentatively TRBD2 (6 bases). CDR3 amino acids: CASSRDSLGKTQYF. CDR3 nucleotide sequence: TGTGCCAGTAGTAGGGACTCCCTCGGGAAGACCCAGTACTTC.